The 20 T cell receptor beta chains given below trace back to one sample, sequenced in a study of blood T cell repertoires in COVID-19. Assay used: immunoSEQ multiplex PCR; TCRdb lists only in-frame clones, some missing. This sample yields tens of thousands of clones, of which about 81% are seen a single time; approximately 30% belongs to the top ten. Sequenced sample: peripheral blood. The receptors stem from a human donor in a cohort sampled during active COVID-19.

The rearrangement uses TRBV18 and TRBJ2-2; no clear D gene. Germline V gene data show CDR1 as KGHSH and CDR2 as LQKENI. Trimming took 0 bases from V and 1 from J, leaving 3 bases between them. This CDR3 contains 14 residues. For the CDR3, the DNA is TGTGCCAGCTCACCACCTAAGAACACCGGGGAGCTGTTTTTT. Protein: CASSPPKNTGELFF.

The chain links TRBV28 to TRBJ2-7, with 8 bases identical to TRBD1. V shed 3 bases and J 0 bases; nucleotides not matched to a gene: 10. This CDR3 is built from 17 residues. Germline V gives CDR1 MDHEN, CDR2 SYDVKM. In DNA form, the CDR3 reads TGTGCCAGCAGTTTTACGCCCGACAGGGGTATCTCCTACGAGCAGTACTTC. Encoded protein: CASSFTPDRGISYEQYF. The complete variable domain, with remaining parts taken from reference TRBV28 and TRBJ2-7, reads DVKVTQSSRYLVKRTGEKVFLECVQDMDHENMFWYRQDPGLGLRLIYFSYDVKMKEKGDIPEGYSVSREKKERFSLILESASTNQTSMYLCASSFTPDRGISYEQYFGPGTRLTVT.

The V and J genes are TRBV18 and TRBJ2-4; 8 positions match TRBD1. CDR3 length: 15 residues. CDR1 is KGHSH, CDR2 LQKENI, per germline. The junction had 6 bases not matched to a gene; V was cut back by 5 bases and J by 3 bases. The CDR3 spells CASSDRGLLKNIQYF. The DNA for the CDR3 is TGTGCCAGCTCAGACAGGGGACTTCTCAAAAACATTCAGTACTTC.

The chain carries TRBV6-6 and TRBJ2-3, with D tentatively TRBD1 (6 bases). Trimming cost V 10 bases and J 0 bases, with 14 bases left between them. The CDR3 spans 14 residues. CDR1 and CDR2 (germline): MNHNY, SVGAGI (reference sequence). The CDR3 sequence: CATSDSFSTDTQYF. CDR3 DNA: TGTGCCACCTCGGACAGCTTTAGCACAGATACGCAGTATTTT.

This clone was seen just once. The CDR3 sequence is CASSLRRGETQYF. The DNA for the CDR3 is TGTGCCAGCAGCTTAAGGCGGGGGGAGACCCAGTACTTC. The rearrangement joins TRBV7-3 to TRBJ2-5, with TRBD2 matching over 7 bases. The CDR3 runs to 13 residues. With 1 base clipped from V and 5 bases from J, the junction kept 1 base outside the gene matches. Germline V CDR1 and CDR2: SGHTA, FQGTGA.

This clone qualifies as medium-sized. This chain uses TRBV11-2 with TRBJ1-2; possible D gene TRBD1, 6 bases. Trimming removed 6 bases at V and 1 base at J, with 9 bases between. The CDR3 extends over 13 amino acids. CDR1 SGHAT and CDR2 FQNNGV come from the germline V gene. CDR3 amino acids: CASRKDSNYGYTF. Here the CDR3 DNA reads TGTGCCAGCAGAAAGGACAGTAACTATGGCTACACCTTC.

V and J are TRBV13 and TRBJ1-2; 8 bases line up with TRBD1. The CDR3 extends over 16 amino acids. V shed 2 bases, J shed 5 bases, and the junction held 10 bases outside the gene matches. Looked up from germline, CDR1 is PRHDT and CDR2 is FYEKMQ (reference sequence). CDR3 in amino acids: CASSLQGAIVTYGYTF. The DNA for the CDR3 is TGTGCCAGCAGCTTACAGGGGGCGATCGTTACGTATGGCTACACCTTC. Filled out from reference TRBV13 and TRBJ1-2, the complete variable domain reads AAGVIQSPRHLIKEKRETATLKCYPIPRHDTVYWYQQGPGQDPQFLISFYEKMQSDKGSIPDRFSAQQFSDYHSELNMSSLELGDSALYFCASSLQGAIVTYGYTFGSGTRLTVV.

This rearrangement joins TRBV19 to TRBJ1-5, with 10 bases that match TRBD1. The CDR3 is 16 residues long. From germline, CDR1 is LNHDA and CDR2 SQIVND (reference sequence). V lost 7 bases and J lost 2; bases outside the gene matches: 8. The CDR3 region is CASTAVGTGGNQPQHF. In nucleotides, the CDR3 is TGTGCCAGTACCGCCGTCGGGACAGGGGGCAATCAGCCCCAGCATTTT.

CDR3 residues: CASSMGRRTGANRRNIQYF. CDR3 coding DNA: TGTGCCAGTAGTATGGGGAGACGGACAGGAGCGAATAGGAGAAACATTCAGTACTTC. The chain carries TRBV19 and TRBJ2-4; 7 nucleotides agree with TRBD1. Unmatched junction bases numbered 20, after V lost 3 bases and J lost 6 bases. The CDR3 contains 19 residues. CDR1 is LNHDA and CDR2 is SQIVND in the germline V gene (reference sequence).

This chain uses TRBV19 with TRBJ1-3; the D gene is possibly TRBD1 (6 bases). Germline assignment: CDR1 LNHDA and CDR2 SQIVND (reference sequence). The CDR3 runs 15 residues. Trimming removed 6 bases at V and 3 bases at J, with 15 bases between. DNA for the CDR3: TGTGCCAGTAGCGGACAGTACGGCGGTGGAAACACCATATATTTT. Translated: CASSGQYGGGNTIYF.

This chain joins TRBV6-6 and TRBJ2-1; 7 bases line up with TRBD1. CDR1 and CDR2 (germline): MNHNY, SVGAGI (reference sequence). The CDR3 loop spans 13 amino acids. Trimming took 6 bases from V and 5 from J; bases not matched to a gene: 4. This CDR3 is CASRQGTDNEQFF. For the CDR3, the DNA is TGTGCCAGCAGACAGGGGACGGACAATGAGCAGTTCTTC.

The rearrangement joins TRBV6-5 to TRBJ1-2; 8 positions agree with TRBD1. The germline V gene encodes CDR1 MNHEY and CDR2 SVGAGI. The CDR3 totals 12 residues. The V gene end was trimmed by 4 bases and the J gene end by 6 bases; junction bases not matched to a gene: 1. CDR3 in amino acids: CASSSTGDGYTF. The DNA of the CDR3 is TGTGCCAGCAGTTCGACAGGGGATGGCTACACCTTC.

The chain has TRBV5-1 and TRBJ2-7; 15 nucleotides align to TRBD2. This CDR3 has 15 amino acids. Germline CDR1 SGHRS, CDR2 YFSETQ. V gave up 3 bases and J gave up 6 bases; unmatched junction bases: 4. CDR3 nucleotide sequence: TGCGCCAGCAGCTGGGGACTAGCGGGGGGCCTCGAGCAGTACTTC. Its protein product is CASSWGLAGGLEQYF.

Only one count was recorded for this clone. V usage is TRBV29-1 and J usage is TRBJ1-1; 7 bases are a match to TRBD1. The CDR3 extends over 10 amino acids. V was pared by 7 bases and J by 8 bases, with 4 bases of the junction left unmatched. From germline, CDR1 is SQVTM and CDR2 ANQGSEA. The CDR3 reads CSAGTEEAFF. CDR3 in DNA: TGCAGCGCCGGGACAGAAGAAGCTTTCTTT.

The chain has TRBV19 and TRBJ1-1, with a tentative D call TRBD1 (6 bases). V was shortened by 5 bases and J by 0 bases, with 10 bases between the two germline ends. The germline gives CDR1 LNHDA, CDR2 SQIVND (reference sequence). The CDR3 is 14 amino acids. DNA of the CDR3: TGTGCCAGTAGTCGGACAGAAATGAACACTGAAGCTTTCTTT. This codes for CASSRTEMNTEAFF.

The gene calls are TRBV7-3 and TRBJ2-2, with 9 bases identical to TRBD1. The CDR3 totals 17 residues. The V segment lost 2 bases and the J segment 4 bases; nucleotides outside the gene matches: 8. Germline values: CDR1 SGHTA, CDR2 FQGTGA. CDR3 residues: CASSLVGRQGVTGELFF. The CDR3 nucleotides are TGTGCCAGCAGCTTAGTGGGGAGACAGGGGGTCACCGGGGAGCTGTTTTTT.

Note on this clone: The same CDR3 is also encoded by other DNA sequences in this sample. The chain has TRBV27 and TRBJ1-1, with D possibly TRBD1 on 5 matching bases. The germline V gene encodes CDR1 MNHEY and CDR2 SMNVEV (reference sequence). The CDR3 runs 13 residues. V lost 2 bases and J lost 1, with 5 bases in between. The CDR3 coding sequence is TGTGCCAGCAGTTTACAGGGGAACACTGAAGCTTTCTTT. Protein sequence: CASSLQGNTEAFF.

This clone came up once. The chain is built from TRBV5-1 and TRBJ2-3; 11 bases agree with TRBD2. Trimming cost V 3 bases and J 2 bases; bases outside gene matches: 5. This CDR3 has 16 residues. CDR1 is SGHRS, CDR2 YFSETQ, per germline. The CDR3 is CASSWGTSGYTDTQYF. The CDR3 coding sequence is TGCGCCAGCAGCTGGGGGACTAGCGGCTACACAGATACGCAGTATTTT.

The rearrangement joins TRBV7-2 to TRBJ1-5; possible D gene TRBD1, 6 bases. Trimming took off 5 bases at V and 3 bases at J, with 14 bases between the two ends. In germline, CDR1 is SGHTA, CDR2 FQGNSA. There are 15 residues in the CDR3. CDR3 coding DNA: TGTGCCAGCAGCCCCCTCAGGGGACCCAATCAGCCCCAGCATTTT. Its protein product is CASSPLRGPNQPQHF.

This sequence joins TRBV18 and TRBJ2-2, with TRBD1 matching over 11 bases. The germline CDR1 and CDR2 sequences are KGHSH and LQKENI. This CDR3 is 19 amino acids long. Losses at the gene ends were 3 bases for V and 4 bases for J; bases not matched to a gene: 13. The CDR3 region has the DNA TGTGCCAGCTCACCCCGGCGGACAGGGGGCACGGCGGGCACCGGGGAGCTGTTTTTT. Its protein is CASSPRRTGGTAGTGELFF.